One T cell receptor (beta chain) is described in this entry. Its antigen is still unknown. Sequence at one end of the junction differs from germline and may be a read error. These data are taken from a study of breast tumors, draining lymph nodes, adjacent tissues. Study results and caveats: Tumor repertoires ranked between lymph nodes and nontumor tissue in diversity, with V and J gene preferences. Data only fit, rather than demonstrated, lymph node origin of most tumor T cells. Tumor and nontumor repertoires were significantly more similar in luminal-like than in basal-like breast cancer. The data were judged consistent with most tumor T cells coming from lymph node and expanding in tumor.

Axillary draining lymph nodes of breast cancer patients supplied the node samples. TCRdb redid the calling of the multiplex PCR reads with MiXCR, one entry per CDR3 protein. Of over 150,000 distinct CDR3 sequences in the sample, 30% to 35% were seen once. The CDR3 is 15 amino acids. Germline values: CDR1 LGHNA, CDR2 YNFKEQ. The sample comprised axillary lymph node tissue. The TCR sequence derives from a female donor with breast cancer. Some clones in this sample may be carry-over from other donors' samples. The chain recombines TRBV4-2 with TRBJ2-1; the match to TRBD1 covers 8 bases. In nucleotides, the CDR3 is TGTGCCAGCAGCCAAGATCTTGACAGGGGAAATGGGCAGTTCTTC. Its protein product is CASSQDLDRGNGQFF.